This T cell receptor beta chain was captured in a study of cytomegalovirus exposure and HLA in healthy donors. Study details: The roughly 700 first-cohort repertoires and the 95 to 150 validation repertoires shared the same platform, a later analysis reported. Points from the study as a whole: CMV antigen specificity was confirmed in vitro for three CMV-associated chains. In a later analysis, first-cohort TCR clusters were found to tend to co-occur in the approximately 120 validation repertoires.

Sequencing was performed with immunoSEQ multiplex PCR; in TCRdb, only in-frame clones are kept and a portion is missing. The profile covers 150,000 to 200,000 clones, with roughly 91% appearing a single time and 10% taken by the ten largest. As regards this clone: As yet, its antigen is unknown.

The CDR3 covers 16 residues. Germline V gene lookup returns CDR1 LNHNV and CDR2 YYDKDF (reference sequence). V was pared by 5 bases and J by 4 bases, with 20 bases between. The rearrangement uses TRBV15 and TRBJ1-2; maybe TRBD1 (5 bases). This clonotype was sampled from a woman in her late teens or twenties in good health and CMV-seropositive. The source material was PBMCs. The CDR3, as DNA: TGTGCCACCAGCGGTCCCCTGGGAGGGACCAGCTATGGCTACACCTTC. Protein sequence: CATSGPLGGTSYGYTF.